This entry features one T cell receptor beta chain sequence. Its target is unknown. Deletions cut 5 bases from V and 2 bases from J, with 12 bases between. CDR3 length equals 14 residues. Germline values: CDR1 SGHAT, CDR2 FQNNGV. Time point noted: peripheral blood 6 weeks after treatment start. The number of samples from each patient was between 1 and 8, taken pretreatment and on-treatment. The protocol was immunoSEQ multiplex PCR, while the TCRdb copy is restricted to in-frame clones and leaves out a portion. The sample includes 42,000 or so clones, roughly 78% of them seen just once. This entry comes from a study of PD-L1 blockade in urothelial cancer. Whole-study results and caveats: Pretreatment peripheral blood TCR clonality that fell below the median predicted better survival among the patients studied.

The clonotype was recovered from a man aged 55 to 70 with urothelial cancer. Sample: PBMCs, taken around atezolizumab (anti-PD-L1) treatment. V and J are TRBV11-2 and TRBJ1-2; D is undetermined. In DNA form, the CDR3 reads TGTGCCAGCAGCGCCCCCCCAGCGAACTATGGCTACACCTTC. As protein: CASSAPPANYGYTF.